A single sample is the source of the 2 T cell receptor beta chains below, sequenced in a study of blood T cell repertoires in COVID-19. Data came from immunoSEQ multiplex PCR; TCRdb stores just in-frame clones and leaves some out. The top ten hold 9.5% to 12% of the sample, which has about 19,000 clones, about 86% seen once. Sequences were obtained from peripheral blood. The receptor source for this set is a human donor in a cohort sampled during active COVID-19.

This clone appeared a single time. The chain joins TRBV25-1 to TRBJ2-2, with 7 bases fitting TRBD2. Germline loops: CDR1 MGHDK, CDR2 SYGVNS. V lost 4 bases to trimming and J lost 0 bases; unmatched junction nucleotides: 5. CDR3 length equals 16 residues. The CDR3 is CASSGGEGPNTGELFF. As DNA, the CDR3 is TGTGCCAGCAGTGGGGGGGAGGGCCCGAACACCGGGGAGCTGTTTTTT.

The chain couples TRBV19 to TRBJ1-5, with unresolved D. V was cut by 8 bases and J by 0 bases, with 14 bases left in between. This CDR3 comprises 15 residues. CDR1 and CDR2 (germline): LNHDA, SQIVND (reference sequence). In DNA form, the CDR3 reads TGTGCCAGTCTCCCGACGGGTAATAGCAATCAGCCCCAGCATTTT. Residues: CASLPTGNSNQPQHF. The whole variable domain, remainder taken from reference TRBV19 and TRBJ1-5, is DGGITQSPKYLFRKEGQNVTLSCEQNLNHDAMYWYRQDPGQGLRLIYYSQIVNDFQKGDIAEGYSVSREKKESFPLTVTSAQKNPTAFYLCASLPTGNSNQPQHFGDGTRLSIL.